The following is a T cell receptor beta chain sequence with its context. This sample was taken from a study of T cell repertoires in cytomegalovirus infection. TCRdb ran MiXCR on the reads and lists one entry per CDR3 protein. The repertoire holds about 360,000 distinct CDR3 sequences, 15% to 20% seen once, with roughly 9% in the top ten. Germline values: CDR1 SQVTM, CDR2 ANQGSEA. After removal of 6 bases from V and 4 bases from J, the junction contained 7 bases not matched to a gene. The CDR3 covers 14 residues. The material sequenced was PBMCs. The TCR comes from a human donor in good health (CMV status not recorded). Some clones in this sample may be carry-over from other donors' samples. The genes are TRBV29-1 and TRBJ1-2; TRBD1 matches at 11 bases. CDR3 region: CSVDGTGGGYGYTF. CDR3 in DNA: TGCAGCGTCGACGGGACAGGGGGAGGCTATGGCTACACCTTC.